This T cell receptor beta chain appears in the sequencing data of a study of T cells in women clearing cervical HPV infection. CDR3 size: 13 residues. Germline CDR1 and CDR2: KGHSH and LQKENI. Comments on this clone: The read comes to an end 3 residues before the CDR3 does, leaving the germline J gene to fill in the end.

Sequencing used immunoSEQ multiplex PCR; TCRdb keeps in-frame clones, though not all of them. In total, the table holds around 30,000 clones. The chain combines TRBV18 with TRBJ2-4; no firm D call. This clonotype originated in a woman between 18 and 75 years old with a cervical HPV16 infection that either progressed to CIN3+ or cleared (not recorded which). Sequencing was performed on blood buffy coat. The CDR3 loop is CASSESQSYGQYF. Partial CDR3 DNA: TGTGCCAGCTCAGAAAGCCAATCCTATGGT.